This entry lists 5 T cell receptor beta chains sequenced from one sample in a study of blood T cell repertoires in COVID-19. The table came from immunoSEQ multiplex PCR; TCRdb's copy has only in-frame clones and leaves some out. In the table there are roughly 100,000 clones, around nine tenths of which are singletons. The sequenced material came from peripheral blood. The receptors stem from a man in his fifties or sixties with acute or convalescent COVID-19.

The genes are TRBV5-4 and TRBJ2-2; D is perhaps TRBD1 (6 bases). V lost 3 bases and J lost 2, with 17 bases in between. CDR3 length: 17 amino acids. Germline CDR1 reads SGHNT; CDR2 reads YYREEE (reference sequence). CDR3 region: CASSWGLTRANTGELFF. The CDR3, as DNA: TGTGCCAGCAGCTGGGGGCTAACTAGGGCAAACACCGGGGAGCTGTTTTTT.

The CDR3 nucleotides are TGTGCCAGCAGAGCGACAGGGGGGGCAGATACGCAGTATTTT. It is translated as CASRATGGADTQYF. This chain uses TRBV6-5 with TRBJ2-3; 9 bases fit TRBD1. Germline V gene sequence: CDR1 MNHEY, CDR2 SVGAGI. CDR3 length: 14 residues. J lost 4 bases, V lost 6 bases, and 5 bases had no gene match.

The chain uses TRBV18 and TRBJ1-2; 8 nucleotides line up with TRBD1. V was clipped by 6 bases and J by 7 bases; unmatched bases: 13. This CDR3 has 15 residues. Germline CDR1 is KGHSH and CDR2 is LQKENI. The CDR3 sequence: CASSPDRAELGGYTF. In nucleotides, the CDR3 is TGTGCCAGCTCCCCGGACAGGGCGGAACTTGGTGGCTACACCTTC.

This chain joins TRBV2 and TRBJ2-1; 7 positions agree with TRBD2. V lost 6 bases, J lost 7 bases, and 9 bases stayed unmatched. Germline-derived CDR1 and CDR2 are SNHLY and FYNNEI. The CDR3 spans 14 residues. CDR3 protein: CASRPLASGNEQFF. CDR3 coding DNA: TGTGCCAGCAGACCACTAGCGTCTGGGAATGAGCAGTTCTTC.

This CDR3 reads CASSPSGGLIYEQYF. The CDR3 DNA follows: TGTGCCAGCAGTCCGTCGGGGGGGCTCATCTACGAGCAGTACTTC. The chain employs TRBV27 and TRBJ2-7; TRBD2 matches 8 bases. V trimming: 5 bases; J trimming: 3 bases; junction bases outside the gene matches: 9. Germline-derived CDR1 and CDR2 are MNHEY and SMNVEV (reference sequence). The CDR3 has 15 residues.